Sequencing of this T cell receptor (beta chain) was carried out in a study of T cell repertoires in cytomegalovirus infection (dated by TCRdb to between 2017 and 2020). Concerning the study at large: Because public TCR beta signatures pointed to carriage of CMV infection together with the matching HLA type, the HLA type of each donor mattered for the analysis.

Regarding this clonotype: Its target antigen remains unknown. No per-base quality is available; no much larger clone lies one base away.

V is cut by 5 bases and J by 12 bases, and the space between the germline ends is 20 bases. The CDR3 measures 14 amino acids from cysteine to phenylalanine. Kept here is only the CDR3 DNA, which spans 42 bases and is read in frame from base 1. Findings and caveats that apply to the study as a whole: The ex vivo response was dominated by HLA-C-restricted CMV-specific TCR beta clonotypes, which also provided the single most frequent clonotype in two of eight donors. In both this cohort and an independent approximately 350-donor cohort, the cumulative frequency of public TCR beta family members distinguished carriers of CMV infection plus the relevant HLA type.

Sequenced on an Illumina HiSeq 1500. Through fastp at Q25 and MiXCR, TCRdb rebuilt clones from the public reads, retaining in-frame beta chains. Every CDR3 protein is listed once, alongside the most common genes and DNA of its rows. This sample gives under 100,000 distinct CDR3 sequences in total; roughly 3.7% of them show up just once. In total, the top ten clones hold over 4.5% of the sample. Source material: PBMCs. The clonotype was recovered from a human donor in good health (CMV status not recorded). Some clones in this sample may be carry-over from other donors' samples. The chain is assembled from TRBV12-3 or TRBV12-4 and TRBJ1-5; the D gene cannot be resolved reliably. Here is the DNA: TGTGCCAGCAGTCAAATGGGAGGCAATCCGCACCAGCATTTT. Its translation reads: CASSQMGGNPHQHF.